This T cell receptor (beta chain) was captured in a study of blood T cell repertoires in COVID-19. Across the study: Nucleic acid was either cDNA or gDNA, and it came from T cells, B-cell-depleted T cells, or PBMCs.

CDR3 length: 19 amino acids. CDR1 is SGHDT and CDR2 is YYEEEE in the germline V gene. Unmatched junction bases numbered 6, after V lost 0 bases and J lost 0 bases. TCRdb's copy holds only in-frame clones and misses some; the assay was immunoSEQ multiplex PCR. The sample records some 250,000 clones, about 90% being singletons. In terms of age and location, participants ranged from roughly 18 to 89 years and lived in about two dozen US areas. Sequences were obtained from PBMCs or T cells enriched from blood (not recorded which). The chain is built from TRBV5-6 and TRBJ2-1; TRBD2 agrees at 13 bases. The clonotype comes from a human donor in a cohort exposed to, infected with or recovered from COVID-19 (not recorded which). The donor label of this sample is uncertain. The CDR3 region is CASSLGTSGGYSSYNEQFF. CDR3 nucleotide sequence: TGTGCCAGCAGCTTGGGGACTAGCGGGGGCTATAGCTCCTACAATGAGCAGTTCTTC.